The rows below give T cell receptor beta chains drawn from one sample of a study of cytomegalovirus exposure and HLA in healthy donors. Clones were read by immunoSEQ multiplex PCR, and TCRdb kept only the in-frame ones, dropping some. The table lists under 150,000 clones, roughly 90% of them singletons, with about 6.9% in the top ten. Sequencing used PBMCs. These receptor sequences come from a woman aged 18-30 years in good health and CMV-seropositive. CDR3s include the opening cysteine and the closing phenylalanine or tryptophan. A D gene is named only where the DNA matches it firmly. Expanded clones get a size class; other rows say once, few or many, or leave the size out.

clone_size j_call v_call d_call cdr3_aa cdr3_nt
. TRBJ1-1 TRBV6-6 TRBD1 CASSRQGDTEAFF TGTGCCAGCAGTAGACAGGGAGACACTGAAGCTTTCTTT
. TRBJ1-1 TRBV6-1 TRBD1 CASSLMGQGGTEAFF TGTGCCAGCAGTCTTATGGGACAGGGAGGTACTGAAGCTTTCTTT
. TRBJ1-2 TRBV9 . CASSVAWTADYGYTF TGTGCCAGCAGCGTAGCTTGGACAGCAGACTATGGCTACACCTTC
. TRBJ1-2 TRBV6-6 TRBD1 CASSIQGSGGYTF TGTGCCAGCAGTATACAGGGGTCCGGGGGCTACACCTTC
. TRBJ1-1 TRBV6-5 TRBD1 CASIFPGQGTFF TGTGCCAGTATATTTCCGGGACAGGGGACTTTCTTT
. TRBJ2-7 TRBV19 TRBD1 CASSRGQGYEQYF TGTGCCAGTAGTCGCGGACAGGGGTACGAGCAGTACTTC
once TRBJ2-5 TRBV7-2 TRBD2 CASSPLREGTQYF TGTGCCAGCAGCCCCCTCCGGGAGGGGACCCAGTACTTC
. TRBJ1-1 TRBV7-9 . CASSLGGSYTEAFF TGTGCCAGCAGCTTGGGGGGGTCGTACACTGAAGCTTTCTTT
. TRBJ2-1 TRBV5-1 . CASSPSPGPYNEQFF TGCGCCAGCAGCCCGTCGCCAGGGCCCTACAATGAGCAGTTCTTC
. TRBJ2-5 TRBV19 TRBD1 CASRRTGQETQYF TGTGCCAGTAGACGGACAGGTCAAGAGACCCAGTACTTC
. TRBJ1-2 TRBV7-9 TRBD1 CASSYGTGWEGYTF TGTGCCAGCAGCTATGGGACAGGGTGGGAAGGCTACACCTTC
. TRBJ2-1 TRBV7-8 . CASSLLGGPPGDEQFF TGTGCCAGCAGTCTCCTTGGCGGGCCCCCGGGGGATGAGCAGTTCTTC
once TRBJ1-3 TRBV19 . CASSAESSGNTIYF TGTGCCAGTAGTGCGGAAAGCTCTGGAAACACCATATATTTT